What follows are 24 T cell receptor beta chains derived from one specimen sequenced in a study of molecular identifiers for immune sequencing clone quantification. A single record per CDR3 protein comes from TCRdb applying MiXCR to the PCR reads. The sample holds 300,000 to 400,000 distinct CDR3 sequences, 20% to 25% seen once. Sequencing was performed on naive CD8+ T cells from blood, with Jurkat cell RNA spiked in. The subset was: FACS-sorted CD8+CD4-CCR7+CD45RA+ naive T cells. The receptor set was obtained from a human donor in good health. Some libraries in this study had Jurkat cell RNA spiked in.

The rearrangement joins TRBV20-1 to TRBJ2-5; 12 bases fit TRBD2. V was pared by 3 bases and J by 2 bases, with 13 bases of the junction left unmatched. The V gene's germline CDR1 is DFQATT and CDR2 SNEGSKA (reference sequence). The CDR3 runs 18 residues. In DNA, the CDR3 is TGCAGTGCTAGGGGACTAGCGGGTGCGGGAGTCGTTCAAGAGACCCAGTACTTC. Translated, it gives CSARGLAGAGVVQETQYF.

This clonotype appeared a few times. A much larger clone differs by one base, so this may be a read error. The CDR3 nucleotides are TGTGCCAGCAGTTACCCGGGCGCGGCCTACGAGCAGTACTTC. Amino acids: CASSYPGAAYEQYF. J is TRBJ2-7 and V is TRBV28; unclear D gene. Germline CDR1 and CDR2: MDHEN and SYDVKM. Deletions cut 4 bases from V and 2 bases from J, with 12 bases between. This CDR3 spans 14 amino acids. The complete variable domain, with remaining parts taken from reference TRBV28 and TRBJ2-7, reads DVKVTQSSRYLVKRTGEKVFLECVQDMDHENMFWYRQDPGLGLRLIYFSYDVKMKEKGDIPEGYSVSREKKERFSLILESASTNQTSMYLCASSYPGAAYEQYFGPGTRLTVT.

This chain uses TRBV27 with TRBJ2-3, with 12 bases matching TRBD2. CDR3 length: 15 residues. CDR1 and CDR2 from the germline V gene are MNHEY and SMNVEV (reference sequence). After removal of 7 bases from V and 4 bases from J, the junction contained 6 bases not matched to a gene. CDR3 in DNA: TGTGCCAGCAACCTAGCGGGGGGGCCCCCAGATACGCAGTATTTT. Translated, it gives CASNLAGGPPDTQYF.

In its sample, this clonotype was seen many times. The gene calls are TRBV5-1 and TRBJ2-7, with TRBD1 identical over 8 bases. Germline CDR1 reads SGHRS; CDR2 reads YFSETQ. V lost 4 bases and J lost 6; bases outside the gene matches: 9. This CDR3 comprises 14 residues. The DNA for the CDR3 is TGCGCCAGCAGCCCGGAACGGACAGGGAGCGAGCAGTACTTC. Translated: CASSPERTGSEQYF.

There are a few counts of this clonotype. This sequence joins TRBV6-1 and TRBJ1-1; TRBD1 might be the D (5 bases). The germline V and J ends were trimmed by 7 bases and 5 bases, with 11 bases remaining between them. The CDR3 contains 12 residues. In germline, CDR1 is MNHNS, CDR2 SASEGT. CDR3 protein: CASNYRKTEAFF. The CDR3, as DNA: TGTGCCAGCAATTACAGGAAGACTGAAGCTTTCTTT.

This clonotype has a count of ten or more. The chain is built from TRBV7-6 and TRBJ1-4; no definite D call. Germline CDR1 SGHVS, CDR2 FNYEAQ. The CDR3 sequence is 14 residues long. V lost 5 bases and J 0 bases, leaving 7 bases between the germline ends. CDR3 sequence: CASSPFATNEKLFF. CDR3 bases: TGTGCCAGCAGCCCCTTTGCAACTAATGAAAAACTGTTTTTT.

The chain links TRBV12-5 to TRBJ2-5; unclear D gene. The CDR3 runs to 14 residues. Germline values: CDR1 LGHNT, CDR2 FRNRAP. Trimming pared 2 bases from V and 0 bases from J, leaving 7 bases between. CDR3 nucleotide sequence: TGTGCTAGTGGTTTGAGTACGCACCAAGAGACCCAGTACTTC. It translates to CASGLSTHQETQYF. Looking up the rest from reference TRBV12-5 and TRBJ2-5 gives the full variable domain: DARVTQTPRHKVTEMGQEVTMRCQPILGHNTVFWYRQTMMQGLELLAYFRNRAPLDDSGMPKDRFSAEMPDATLATLKIQPSEPRDSAVYFCASGLSTHQETQYFGPGTRLLVL.

In the case of this clonotype: Possible read error: a much larger clone is one base away. The chain uses TRBV6-6 and TRBJ2-7, with D perhaps assigned TRBD1 or TRBD2 (6 bases each). The CDR3 is 16 residues long. The germline V gene has CDR1 MNHNY and CDR2 SVGAGI (reference sequence). The CDR3 is CASILNIGGPSYERYF. CDR3 in DNA: TGTGCCAGCATCCTTAACATCGGGGGCCCTTCCTACGAGCGGTACTTC.

The chain has TRBV4-1 and TRBJ2-7, with D possibly being TRBD1 or TRBD2 (6 bases each). CDR3 length: 16 residues. CDR1 and CDR2 from the germline V gene are MGHRA and YSYEKL. Trimming removed 4 bases from V and 2 bases from J, with 18 bases in between. CDR3 nucleotides: TGCGCCAGCAGCCCCCCGCGGGGCCAGGGGCCCTACGAGCAGTACTTC. It codes for CASSPPRGQGPYEQYF.

The chain carries TRBV20-1 and TRBJ2-7, with TRBD2 matching over 7 bases. The germline V gene encodes CDR1 DFQATT and CDR2 SNEGSKA (reference sequence). The length of the CDR3 is 14 residues. Germline trimming cut 3 bases from V and 1 base from J; bases unmatched to any gene: 6. The CDR3, as DNA: TGCAGTGCTAGTCGGACTAGTTATTCCTACGAGCAGTACTTC. It yields the protein CSASRTSYSYEQYF.

This clonotype was observed a handful of times. V usage is TRBV27 and J usage is TRBJ2-7; tentatively, D is TRBD1 (6 bases). Germline lookup yields CDR1 MNHEY and CDR2 SMNVEV (reference sequence). The CDR3 totals 14 residues. Trimming left V 1 base short and J 5 bases short, with 12 bases between. The CDR3 sequence is CASSLLGASHEQYF. Here the CDR3 DNA reads TGTGCCAGCAGTTTATTGGGGGCGTCCCACGAGCAGTACTTC.

This clonotype appeared many times. The V gene is TRBV6-5, the J gene TRBJ1-1; 8 positions agree with TRBD1. Germline CDR1 is MNHEY and CDR2 is SVGAGI. This CDR3 spans 13 amino acids. V lost 4 bases to trimming and J lost 11 bases; unmatched junction nucleotides: 9. CDR3 nucleotides: TGTGCCAGCAGTTTTACAGGGGGAGGGAGTGCTTTCTTT. This encodes CASSFTGGGSAFF.

This clonotype was seen repeatedly, ten times or more. V usage is TRBV5-1 and J usage is TRBJ2-3; the D gene is possibly TRBD1 (6 bases). This CDR3 region has 15 residues. Germline-derived CDR1 and CDR2 are SGHRS and YFSETQ. The V gene lost 0 bases and the J gene lost 4 bases, with 12 bases spanning the gap. The CDR3 sequence: CASSLAGVPPDTQYF. CDR3 nucleotide sequence: TGCGCCAGCAGCTTGGCAGGGGTCCCTCCAGATACGCAGTATTTT.

This clonotype was observed a few times. The chain links TRBV27 to TRBJ1-1; D might be TRBD1 (6 bases). This CDR3 is 18 amino acids long. Germline V gives CDR1 MNHEY, CDR2 SMNVEV (reference sequence). V lost 2 bases, J lost 1 base, and 20 bases lay in between. In DNA, the CDR3 is TGTGCCAGCAGTTTAAAATTCAGGGACCTGGGGGCGAACACTGAAGCTTTCTTT. It specifies CASSLKFRDLGANTEAFF.

In its sample, this clonotype was seen many times. This chain joins TRBV19 and TRBJ2-7; D might be TRBD1 or TRBD2, each matching 5 bases. The CDR3 has 14 amino acids. The germline CDR1 and CDR2 sequences are LNHDA and SQIVND (reference sequence). Trimming took 3 bases from V and 0 from J, leaving 9 bases between them. CDR3 nucleotides: TGTGCCAGTAGTATCGAGGGGAGCTCCTACGAGCAGTACTTC. It specifies CASSIEGSSYEQYF. Based on the CDR3 plus reference TRBV19 and TRBJ2-7, the full variable domain is DGGITQSPKYLFRKEGQNVTLSCEQNLNHDAMYWYRQDPGQGLRLIYYSQIVNDFQKGDIAEGYSVSREKKESFPLTVTSAQKNPTAFYLCASSIEGSSYEQYFGPGTRLTVT.

The table lists this clonotype with many counts. The rearrangement links TRBV13 to TRBJ2-2, with 9 bases fitting TRBD1. This CDR3 comprises 16 residues. Germline CDR1 reads PRHDT; CDR2 reads FYEKMQ (reference sequence). V lost 3 bases to trimming and J lost 3 bases; unmatched junction nucleotides: 5. The CDR3 sequence: CASSFLRTGDTGELFF. As DNA, the CDR3 is TGTGCCAGCAGCTTTCTCCGGACAGGGGACACCGGGGAGCTGTTTTTT.

The rearrangement joins TRBV2 to TRBJ2-7; D is ambiguous. Looked up from germline, CDR1 is SNHLY and CDR2 is FYNNEI. The V and J ends lost 2 bases and 6 bases respectively, with 8 bases between them. CDR3 length equals 12 residues. The CDR3 DNA is TGTGCCAGCAGTGAAATCGTGGTCGAGCAGTACTTC. Its protein product is CASSEIVVEQYF. Together with reference TRBV2 and TRBJ2-7, the CDR3 gives the full variable domain: EPEVTQTPSHQVTQMGQEVILRCVPISNHLYFYWYRQILGQKVEFLVSFYNNEISEKSEIFDDQFSVERPDGSNFTLKIRSTKLEDSAMYFCASSEIVVEQYFGPGTRLTVT.

This clonotype has more than one count but fewer than ten. The chain has TRBV27 and TRBJ2-5; TRBD1 or TRBD2 may be the D gene (5 bases each). The CDR3 loop spans 13 amino acids. Germline V gene sequence: CDR1 MNHEY, CDR2 SMNVEV (reference sequence). Deletions cut 8 bases from V and 2 bases from J, with 12 bases between. In DNA, the CDR3 is TGTGCCAGCGGGGACGGATTGCAAGAGACCCAGTACTTC. Its protein is CASGDGLQETQYF.

A few counts support this clonotype. This chain uses TRBV12-3 or TRBV12-4 with TRBJ1-1, with D unclear. This CDR3 region has 14 residues. V was trimmed by 1 base and J by 4 bases, leaving 10 bases between them. The CDR3 region is CASSLDGLGTEAFF. Here the CDR3 DNA reads TGTGCCAGCAGTTTAGACGGGCTAGGCACTGAAGCTTTCTTT.

This clonotype was seen a few times. The chain is built from TRBV19 and TRBJ2-1, with TRBD2 as a possible D gene (5 bases). CDR3 length: 14 residues. The germline CDR1 and CDR2 sequences are LNHDA and SQIVND (reference sequence). V was shortened by 6 bases and J by 5 bases, with 14 bases between the two germline ends. The CDR3 nucleotides read TGTGCCAGTAGCGCCGGGAATGAGAACAATGAGCAGTTCTTC. It codes for CASSAGNENNEQFF.

Points on this clonotype: This may arise from a read error, as a much more abundant clone is one base away. The chain links TRBV12-3 or TRBV12-4 to TRBJ2-3, with 9 bases that match TRBD1. CDR3 length: 15 residues. Germline trimming cut 6 bases from V and 1 base from J; bases unmatched to any gene: 5. Here the CDR3 reads CASRTGQGRTDTQYF. CDR3 in DNA: TGTGCCAGCAGGACGGGACAGGGACGCACAGATACGCAGTATTTT.

This clonotype was recorded a few times. V usage is TRBV10-3 and J usage is TRBJ2-7; 10 nucleotides match TRBD2. The V segment lost 4 bases and the J segment 0 bases; nucleotides outside the gene matches: 3. Looked up from germline, CDR1 is ENHRY and CDR2 is SYGVKD. CDR3 length: 15 residues. DNA of the CDR3: TGTGCCATCAGTGGTAGCGGGAGGTACTCCTACGAGCAGTACTTC. It is translated as CAISGSGRYSYEQYF.

This clonotype was recorded many times. The V gene is TRBV7-2, the J gene TRBJ2-3; maybe TRBD2 (6 bases). The germline V gene encodes CDR1 SGHTA and CDR2 FQGNSA. V lost 1 base and J lost 0, with 11 bases in between. The CDR3 extends over 16 amino acids. The CDR3 is CASSLVASASTDTQYF. In DNA form, the CDR3 reads TGTGCCAGCAGCTTAGTGGCTAGCGCTAGCACAGATACGCAGTATTTT. Combining the CDR3 with reference TRBV7-2 and TRBJ2-3 gives the whole variable domain GAGVSQSPSNKVTEKGKDVELRCDPISGHTALYWYRQSLGQGLEFLIYFQGNSAPDKSGLPSDRFSAERTGGSVSTLTIQRTQQEDSAVYLCASSLVASASTDTQYFGPGTRLTVL.

Only a few counts were recorded for this clonotype. This chain joins TRBV7-6 and TRBJ2-5, with D possibly matching TRBD1 (5 bases). The CDR3 is made up of 15 amino acids. CDR1 is SGHVS, CDR2 FNYEAQ, per germline. V was pared by 1 base and J by 2 bases, with 11 bases between. CDR3 sequence (DNA): TGTGCCAGCAGCTTAGAAGAAGGGGTTCAAGAGACCCAGTACTTC. Encoded protein: CASSLEEGVQETQYF.